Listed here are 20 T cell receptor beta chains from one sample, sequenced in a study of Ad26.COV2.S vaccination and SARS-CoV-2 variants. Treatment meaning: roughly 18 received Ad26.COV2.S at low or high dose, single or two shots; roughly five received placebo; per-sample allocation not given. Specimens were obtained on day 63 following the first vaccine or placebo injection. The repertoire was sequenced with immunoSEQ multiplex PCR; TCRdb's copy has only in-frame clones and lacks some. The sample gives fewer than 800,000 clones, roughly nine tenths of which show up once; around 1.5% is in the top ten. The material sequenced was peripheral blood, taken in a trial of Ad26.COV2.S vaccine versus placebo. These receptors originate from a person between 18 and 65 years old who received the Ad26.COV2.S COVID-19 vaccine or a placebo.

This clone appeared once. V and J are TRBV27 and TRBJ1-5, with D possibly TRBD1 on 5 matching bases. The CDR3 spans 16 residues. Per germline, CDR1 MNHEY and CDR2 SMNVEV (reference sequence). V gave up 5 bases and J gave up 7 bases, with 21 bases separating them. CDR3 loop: CASSIRGGTRGQPQHF. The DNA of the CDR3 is TGTGCCAGCAGTATTCGGGGGGGGACCCGGGGGCAGCCCCAGCATTTT.

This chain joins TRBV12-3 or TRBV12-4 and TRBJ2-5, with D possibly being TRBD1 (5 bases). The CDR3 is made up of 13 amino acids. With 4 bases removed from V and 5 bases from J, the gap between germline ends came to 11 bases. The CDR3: CASSWGQEETQYF. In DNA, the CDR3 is TGTGCCAGCAGTTGGGGCCAAGAGGAGACCCAGTACTTC.

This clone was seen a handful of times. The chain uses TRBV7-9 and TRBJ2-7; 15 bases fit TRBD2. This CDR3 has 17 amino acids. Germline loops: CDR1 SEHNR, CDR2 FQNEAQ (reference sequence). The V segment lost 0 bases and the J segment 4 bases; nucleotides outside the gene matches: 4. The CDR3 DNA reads TGTGCCAGCAGCTTAGCAGGAGGGACTAGCGGGAGGTACGAGCAGTACTTC. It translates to CASSLAGGTSGRYEQYF. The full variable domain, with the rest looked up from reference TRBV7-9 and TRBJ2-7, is DTGVSQNPRHKITKRGQNVTFRCDPISEHNRLYWYRQTLGQGPEFLTYFQNEAQLEKSRLLSDRFSAERPKGSFSTLEIQRTEQGDSAMYLCASSLAGGTSGRYEQYFGPGTRLTVT.

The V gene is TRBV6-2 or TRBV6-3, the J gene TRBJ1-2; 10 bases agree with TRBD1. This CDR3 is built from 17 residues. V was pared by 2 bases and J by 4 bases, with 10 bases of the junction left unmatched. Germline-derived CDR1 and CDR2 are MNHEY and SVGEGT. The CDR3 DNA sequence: TGTGCCAGCAGTTACGGGGGACAGGGGCGCTACCGCTATGGCTACACCTTC. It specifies CASSYGGQGRYRYGYTF.

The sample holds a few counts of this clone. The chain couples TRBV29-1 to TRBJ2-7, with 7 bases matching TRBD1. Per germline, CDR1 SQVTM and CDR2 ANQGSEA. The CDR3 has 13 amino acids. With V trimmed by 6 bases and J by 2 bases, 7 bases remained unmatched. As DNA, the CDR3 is TGCAGCGTCCTCGACAGGGAGCCCTACGAGCAGTACTTC. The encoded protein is CSVLDREPYEQYF.

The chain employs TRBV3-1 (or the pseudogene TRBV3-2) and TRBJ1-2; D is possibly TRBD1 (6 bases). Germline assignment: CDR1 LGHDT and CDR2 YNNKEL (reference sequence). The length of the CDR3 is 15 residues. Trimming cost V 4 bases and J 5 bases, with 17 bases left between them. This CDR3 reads CASSPPDSHIYGYTF. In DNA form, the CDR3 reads TGTGCCAGCAGCCCCCCGGACAGCCACATATATGGCTACACCTTC.

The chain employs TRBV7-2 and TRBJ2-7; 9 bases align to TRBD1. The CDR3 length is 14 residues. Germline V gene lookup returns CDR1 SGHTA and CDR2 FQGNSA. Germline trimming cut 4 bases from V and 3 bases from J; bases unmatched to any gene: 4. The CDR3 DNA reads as TGTGCCAGCAGCTCTTTGACAGGGGGCTACGAGCAGTACTTC. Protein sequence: CASSSLTGGYEQYF.

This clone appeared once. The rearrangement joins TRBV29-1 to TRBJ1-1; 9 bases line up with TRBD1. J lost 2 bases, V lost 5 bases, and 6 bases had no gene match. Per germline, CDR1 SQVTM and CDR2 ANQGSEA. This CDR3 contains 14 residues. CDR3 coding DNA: TGCAGCGTTTCAACAGGGGGCCGAAACACTGAAGCTTTCTTT. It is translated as CSVSTGGRNTEAFF.

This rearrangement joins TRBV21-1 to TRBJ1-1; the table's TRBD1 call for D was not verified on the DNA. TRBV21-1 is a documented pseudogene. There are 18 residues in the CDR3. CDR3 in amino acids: CASSKGKDRVSKNTEAFF. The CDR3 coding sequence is TGTGCCAGCAGCAAAGGCAAGGACAGAGTCTCGAAGAACACTGAAGCTTTCTTT.

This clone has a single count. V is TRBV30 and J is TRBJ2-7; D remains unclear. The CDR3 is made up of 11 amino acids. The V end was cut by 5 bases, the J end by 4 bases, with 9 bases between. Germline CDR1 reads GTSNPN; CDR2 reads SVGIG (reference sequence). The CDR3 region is CAWGPGYEQYF. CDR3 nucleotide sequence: TGTGCCTGGGGGCCCGGTTACGAGCAGTACTTC.

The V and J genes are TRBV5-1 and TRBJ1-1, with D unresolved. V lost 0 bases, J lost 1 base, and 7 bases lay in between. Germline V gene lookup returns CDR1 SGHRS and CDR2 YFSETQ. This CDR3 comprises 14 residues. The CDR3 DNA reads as TGCGCCAGCAGCTTGGGCAGGCGGAACACTGAAGCTTTCTTT. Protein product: CASSLGRRNTEAFF.

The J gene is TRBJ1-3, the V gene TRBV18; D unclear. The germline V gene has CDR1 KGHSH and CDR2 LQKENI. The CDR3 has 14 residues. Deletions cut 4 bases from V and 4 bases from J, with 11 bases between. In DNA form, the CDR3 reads TGTGCCAGCTCACGGGAGACGTTGGGAAACACCATATATTTT. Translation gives CASSRETLGNTIYF.

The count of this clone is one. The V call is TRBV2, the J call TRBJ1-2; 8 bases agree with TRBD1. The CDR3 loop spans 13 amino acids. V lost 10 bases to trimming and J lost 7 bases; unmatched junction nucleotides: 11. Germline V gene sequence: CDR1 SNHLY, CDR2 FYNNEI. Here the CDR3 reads CATRTGTSLGYTF. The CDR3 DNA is TGTGCCACGCGGACAGGGACTTCACTTGGCTACACCTTC.

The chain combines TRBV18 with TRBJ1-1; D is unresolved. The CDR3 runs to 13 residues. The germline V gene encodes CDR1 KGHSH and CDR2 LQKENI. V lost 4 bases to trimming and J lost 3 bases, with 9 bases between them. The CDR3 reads CASSQGADTEAFF. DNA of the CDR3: TGTGCCAGCTCACAAGGAGCCGACACTGAAGCTTTCTTT.

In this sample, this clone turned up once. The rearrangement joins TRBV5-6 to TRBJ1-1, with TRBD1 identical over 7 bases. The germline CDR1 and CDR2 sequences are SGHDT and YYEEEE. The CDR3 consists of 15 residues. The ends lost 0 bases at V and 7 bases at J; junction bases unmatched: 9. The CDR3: CASSLGPDREDEAFF. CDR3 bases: TGTGCCAGCAGCTTGGGGCCCGACAGGGAGGATGAAGCTTTCTTT.

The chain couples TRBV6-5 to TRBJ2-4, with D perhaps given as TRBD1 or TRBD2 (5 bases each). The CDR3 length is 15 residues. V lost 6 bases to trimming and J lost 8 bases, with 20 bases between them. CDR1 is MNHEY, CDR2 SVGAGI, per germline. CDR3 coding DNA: TGTGCCAGCAGACGTGGGACGGCCCCCGGGGACATTCAGTACTTC. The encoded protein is CASRRGTAPGDIQYF.

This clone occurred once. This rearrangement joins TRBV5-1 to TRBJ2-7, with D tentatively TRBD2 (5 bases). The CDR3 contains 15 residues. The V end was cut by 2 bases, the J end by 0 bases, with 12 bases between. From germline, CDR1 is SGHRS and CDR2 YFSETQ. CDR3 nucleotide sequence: TGCGCCAGCAGCTTCGGCGGGCTACCCTCCTACGAGCAGTACTTC. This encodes CASSFGGLPSYEQYF.

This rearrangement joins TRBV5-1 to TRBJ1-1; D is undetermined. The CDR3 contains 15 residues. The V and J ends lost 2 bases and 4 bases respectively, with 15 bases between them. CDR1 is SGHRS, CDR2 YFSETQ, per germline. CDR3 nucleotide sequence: TGCGCCAGCAGCTTAGGCCCGGTGCTGGGCACTGAAGCTTTCTTT. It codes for CASSLGPVLGTEAFF.

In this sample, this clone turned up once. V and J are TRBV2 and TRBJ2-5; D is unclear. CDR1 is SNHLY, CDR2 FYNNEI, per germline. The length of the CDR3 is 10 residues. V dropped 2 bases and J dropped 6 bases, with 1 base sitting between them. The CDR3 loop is CASSEQTQYF. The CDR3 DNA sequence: TGTGCCAGCAGTGAACAGACCCAGTACTTC.

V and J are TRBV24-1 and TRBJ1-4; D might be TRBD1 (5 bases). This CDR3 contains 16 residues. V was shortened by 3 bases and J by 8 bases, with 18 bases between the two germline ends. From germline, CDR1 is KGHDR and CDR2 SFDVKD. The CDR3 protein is CATSDPLSRSGEKLFF. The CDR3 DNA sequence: TGTGCCACCAGTGATCCCCTGTCAAGGTCAGGGGAAAAACTGTTTTTT.